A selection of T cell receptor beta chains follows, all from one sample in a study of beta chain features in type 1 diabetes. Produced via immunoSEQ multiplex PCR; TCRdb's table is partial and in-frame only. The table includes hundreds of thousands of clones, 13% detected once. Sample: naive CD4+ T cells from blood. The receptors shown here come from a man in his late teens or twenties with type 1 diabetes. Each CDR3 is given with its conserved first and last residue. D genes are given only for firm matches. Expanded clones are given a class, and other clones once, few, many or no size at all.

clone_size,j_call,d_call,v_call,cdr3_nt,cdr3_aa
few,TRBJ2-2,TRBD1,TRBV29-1,TGCAGCGAACCGTTCGGGGACAGCCTGTTGGGCGGGGAGCTGTTTTTT,CSEPFGDSLLGGELFF
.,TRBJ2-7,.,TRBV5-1,TGCGCCAGCAGCTTGGAAGGAAACTACGAGCAGTACTTC,CASSLEGNYEQYF
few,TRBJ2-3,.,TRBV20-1,TGCAGTGCTCGCTCAGATACGCAGTATTTT,CSARSDTQYF
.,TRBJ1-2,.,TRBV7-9,TGTGCCAGCAGTTCTCCGGGACAATATGGCTACACCTTC,CASSSPGQYGYTF
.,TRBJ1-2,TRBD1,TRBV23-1,TGCGCCAGCAGTCCGACAGGGCCACCTTACTTATATGGCTACACCTTC,CASSPTGPPYLYGYTF
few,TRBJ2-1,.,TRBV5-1,TGCGCCAGCAGCCCTCTCAGGGGAAGCTCCTACAATGAGCAGTTCTTC,CASSPLRGSSYNEQFF
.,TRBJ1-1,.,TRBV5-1,TGCGCCAGCAGCAGGGGACAGAACACTGAAGCTTTCTTT,CASSRGQNTEAFF
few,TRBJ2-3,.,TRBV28,TGTGCCAGCAGTTCCCTAGGGGCTGGGACGCAGTATTTT,CASSSLGAGTQYF
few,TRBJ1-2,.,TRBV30,TGTGCCTGGAGTAGGGGGGCCTACTATGGCTACACCTTC,CAWSRGAYYGYTF
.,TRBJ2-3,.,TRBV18,TGTGCCAGCTCACCACCAAGCAGCACAGATACGCAGTATTTT,CASSPPSSTDTQYF
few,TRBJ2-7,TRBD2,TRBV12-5,TGTGCTAGTGGTTTGGGGACTAGGTCCTACGAGCAGTACTTC,CASGLGTRSYEQYF
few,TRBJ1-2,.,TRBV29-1,TGCAGCGTTGAAGATACCAGGAGGGATGGCTACACCTTC,CSVEDTRRDGYTF
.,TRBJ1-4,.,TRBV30,TGTGCCTGGAGTTCGGGACTTATGGTGTTTTTT,CAWSSGLMVFF
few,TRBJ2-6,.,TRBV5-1,TGCGCCAGTTTAGCAGGGACTGGGGCCAACGTCCTGACTTTC,CASLAGTGANVLTF
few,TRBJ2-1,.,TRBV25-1,TGTGCCAGCAGTGAAACAATCGGACTGAGAAACACCTACAATGAGCAGTTCTTC,CASSETIGLRNTYNEQFF
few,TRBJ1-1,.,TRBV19,TGTGCCAGTTGGCTTTGGTCTGAAGCTTTCTTT,CASWLWSEAFF
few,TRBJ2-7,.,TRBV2,TGTGCCAGCCATTCTTCCTACGAGCAGTACTTC,CASHSSYEQYF
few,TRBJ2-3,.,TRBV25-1,TGTGCCAGCAGCCTACAGGGCTCTAGCACAGATACGCAGTATTTT,CASSLQGSSTDTQYF
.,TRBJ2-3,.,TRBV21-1,TGTGCCAGCAGCCCCCGAGAGGAGCTAGAGACGCAGTATTTT,CASSPREELETQYF
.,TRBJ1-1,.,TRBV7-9,TGTGCCAGCAGCTTAGGGGGGGCAAACACTGAAGCTTTCTTT,CASSLGGANTEAFF
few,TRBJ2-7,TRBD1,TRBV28,TGTGCCAGCAGTCCCGGGACAGGGTTTTCGAGCCTGTACTTC,CASSPGTGFSSLYF
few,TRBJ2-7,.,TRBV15,TGTGCCACCAGCAGAGATATGGCCAACTACGAGTGGCAGTACTTC,CATSRDMANYEWQYF
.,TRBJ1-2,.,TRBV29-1,TGCAGCGTTGGTGGCGGCCCTGACTATGGCTACACCTTC,CSVGGGPDYGYTF
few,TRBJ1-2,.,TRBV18,TGTGCCAGCTCACGGGCAGAGGCTCCGGGGGGCTACACCTTC,CASSRAEAPGGYTF
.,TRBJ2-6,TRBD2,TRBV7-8,TGTGCCAGCAGCCAAAGCCGGCTAGCGGGGGGCTCTGGGGCCAACGTCCTGACTTTC,CASSQSRLAGGSGANVLTF
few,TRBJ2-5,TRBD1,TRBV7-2,TGTGCCAGCAGCCCGGGACAGATAGAGACCCAGTACTTC,CASSPGQIETQYF
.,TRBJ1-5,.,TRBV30,TGTGCCTGGAGTGCGGGGGACCGGGGCAATCAGCCCCAGCATTTT,CAWSAGDRGNQPQHF
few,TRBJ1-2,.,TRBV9,TGTGCCAGCAGCACCCTGGGGATCTTTGGCTACACCTTC,CASSTLGIFGYTF
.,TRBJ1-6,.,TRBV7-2,TGTGCCACCCTTCTGATACAGGGAAATTCACCCCTCCACTTT,CATLLIQGNSPLHF
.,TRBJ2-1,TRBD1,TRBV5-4,TGTGCCAGCAGCTTGGGGGACAGAAGCCATGAGCAGTTCTTC,CASSLGDRSHEQFF
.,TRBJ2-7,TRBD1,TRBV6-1,TGTGCCAGCAGTGTCGGACAGGGGTCCTACGAGCAGTACTTC,CASSVGQGSYEQYF
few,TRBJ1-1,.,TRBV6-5,TGTGCCAGCAGTTCAACCAACACTGAAGCTTTCTTT,CASSSTNTEAFF
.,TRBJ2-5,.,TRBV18,TGTGCCAGCTCACCTTTACAAGAGACCCAGTACTTC,CASSPLQETQYF
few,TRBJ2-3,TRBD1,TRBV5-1,TGCGCCAGCAGCCCTGACAGGGTAGGGACAGATACGCAGTATTTT,CASSPDRVGTDTQYF
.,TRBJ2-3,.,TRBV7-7,TGTGCTAGCAGCCCCGGGACTAGCACAGATACGCAGTATTTT,CASSPGTSTDTQYF
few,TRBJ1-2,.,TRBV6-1,TGTGCCAGCAGTGAAAATCCAGCTAATAACTATGGCTACACCTTC,CASSENPANNYGYTF
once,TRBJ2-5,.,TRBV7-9,TGTGCCAGCAGCTTAGAAGTTTACAGGGTGGGGAAAGAGACCCAGTACTTC,CASSLEVYRVGKETQYF
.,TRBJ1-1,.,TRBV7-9,TGTGCCAGCAGCACTCCCAGTGGGGGATACACTGAAGCTTTCTTT,CASSTPSGGYTEAFF
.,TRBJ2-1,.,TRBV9,TGTGCCAGCAGCCCGGGACTTCACTCCTACAATGAGCAGTTCTTC,CASSPGLHSYNEQFF
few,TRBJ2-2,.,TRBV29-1,TGCAGCGTCGACCCCACCCCCGGGGAGCTGTTTTTT,CSVDPTPGELFF
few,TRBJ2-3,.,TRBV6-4,TGTGCCAGCAGTGTCGACTATAGCACAGATACGCAGTATTTT,CASSVDYSTDTQYF
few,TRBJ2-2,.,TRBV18,TGTGCCAGCAGGACACAAACGAGCACCGGGGAGCTGTTTTTT,CASRTQTSTGELFF
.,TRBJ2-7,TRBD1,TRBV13,TGTGCCAGCAGCCCCGGGACAGGGGCCTACGAGCAGTACTTC,CASSPGTGAYEQYF
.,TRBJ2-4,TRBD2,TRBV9,TGTGCCAGCAGCGTTGGAACTAGCGAGACCAAAAACATTCAGTACTTC,CASSVGTSETKNIQYF
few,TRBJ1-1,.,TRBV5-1,TGCGCCAGCAGCTTGACGGCACCGAACACTGAAGCTTTCTTT,CASSLTAPNTEAFF
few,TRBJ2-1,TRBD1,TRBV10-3,TGTGCCATTTCGCCGGGACAGGGGATCCATGAGCAGTTCTTC,CAISPGQGIHEQFF
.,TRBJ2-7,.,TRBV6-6,TGTGCCAGCAGTACCCGGGACTACGAGCAGTACTTC,CASSTRDYEQYF
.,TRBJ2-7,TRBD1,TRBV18,TGTGCCAGCTATTCCGGGACAGGGGGCGACGAGCAGTACTTC,CASYSGTGGDEQYF
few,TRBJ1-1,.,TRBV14,TGTGCCAGCAGCCCCTGGGGGGGGTTGAACACTGAAGCTTTCTTT,CASSPWGGLNTEAFF
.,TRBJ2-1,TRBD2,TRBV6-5,TGTGCCAGCAGTCCCTTAGCGGGGGGGCAAGATGAGCAGTTCTTC,CASSPLAGGQDEQFF
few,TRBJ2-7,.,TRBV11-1,TGTGCCAGCAGCTTAAGGTCTCCGGGGGCCTACGAGCAGTACTTC,CASSLRSPGAYEQYF
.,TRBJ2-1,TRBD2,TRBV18,TGTGCCAGCTCACCACGCGGGGGATGGACGAATGAGCAGTTCTTC,CASSPRGGWTNEQFF
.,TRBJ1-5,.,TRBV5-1,TGCGCCAGCAGCTTGGGCGCCCCGGGACCGAGCAGCAATCAGCCCCAGCATTTT,CASSLGAPGPSSNQPQHF
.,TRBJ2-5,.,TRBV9,TGTGCCAGCAGCGTAGCTACAACTGCACAAGGGACCCAGTACTTC,CASSVATTAQGTQYF